This T cell receptor beta chain derives from a study of T-cell reconstitution after alpha-beta-depleted transplantation in children. The CDR3 loop spans 15 amino acids. The V end lost 2 bases, the J end lost 5 bases, and 12 bases lay between the germline ends. Germline values: CDR1 LGHNA, CDR2 YNFKEQ. Ten or more counts support this clonotype. Its antigen is not known. This sample's TCRbeta library carried unique molecular identifier barcodes. In TCRdb, the PCR reads were re-called with MiXCR into one record per CDR3 protein. The sample yields 200,000 to 250,000 distinct CDR3 sequences, about a tenth seen once. Study-level results: Surviving thymic progenitors and recipient T cells were the source of high TCRbeta diversity at day 60 in some patients. A year had passed since transplant, and T-cell counts and diversity by then came mostly from newly produced T cells. Several hundred expanded graft clones reportedly gave rise to the alpha-beta T cells present about two months after transplant.

The source was PBMCs, collected before TCRalphabeta/CD19-depleted stem cell transplant. The chain is built from TRBV4-2 and TRBJ2-2; D is unclear. This clonotype was obtained from a child in the first two years of life with acute myeloid leukemia, due to receive a stem cell transplant. The CDR3 protein is CASSQRAPGTGELFF. The CDR3 coding sequence is TGTGCCAGCAGCCAACGTGCACCCGGGACCGGGGAGCTGTTTTTT.